This T cell receptor (beta chain) was found in a study of early T cells in non-severe SARS-CoV-2 infection. Note on this clonotype: The antigen remains undetermined.

V shed 1 base and J shed 5 bases, with 14 bases lying between them. The CDR3 has 15 amino acids. Germline lookup yields CDR1 SGHVS and CDR2 FNYEAQ. Study findings and constraints: Database matching using VDJdb favored anti-spike CD8 responses, with private and CD4 specificities left missing.

TCRdb analysed the 5' RACE reads with MiXCR anew, one entry per CDR3 protein. The repertoire consists of tens of thousands of distinct CDR3 sequences, with roughly 18% occurring once and the leading ten covering roughly 8.2%. The specimen was whole blood, collected at baseline. The chain uses TRBV7-6 and TRBJ2-5; D may be TRBD1 (5 bases). The source of this sequence is an adult who was a healthcare worker with PCR-confirmed SARS-CoV-2 infection or an uninfected control (not recorded which). The CDR3 protein is CASSLDVRDEETQYF. In DNA, the CDR3 is TGTGCCAGCAGCTTAGACGTCAGGGATGAGGAGACCCAGTACTTC.